This T cell receptor beta chain is from a study of Tregs in tolerant kidney transplant recipients. Overall study findings and caveats: The small number of patients limits these findings pending further validation. For some patients, primers changed over time, blocking nucleotide-level comparison.

Here immunoSEQ multiplex PCR was the method, and the copy in TCRdb shows in-frame clones only, minus some. The sample includes about 66,000 clones, roughly 90% seen only once; the top ten take approximately 11%. The CDR3 is 14 amino acids. Germline V lookup: CDR1 MNHEY, CDR2 SVGAGI. Trimming left V 6 bases short and J 3 bases short, with 11 bases between. Regarding this clone: Its antigen is still unknown.

Unstimulated Tregs (CD4+CD25+CD127-) and CD4+CD25- non-Tregs were sorted from PBMCs. This chain joins TRBV6-5 and TRBJ2-2, with a tentative D call TRBD1 (6 bases). The specimen comprised CD8+ T cells from blood, sampled before the transplant. This receptor was obtained from a human donor who received a combined kidney and bone marrow transplant. The CDR3 sequence is CASRLTGYTGELFF. The CDR3 region has the DNA TGTGCCAGCAGGTTAACAGGGTACACCGGGGAGCTGTTTTTT.